Below, 8 T cell receptor beta chains from the same sample are listed, as sequenced in a study of identical twins. TCRdb re-derived calls from the 5' RACE reads in MiXCR, one entry per CDR3 protein. The data hold hundreds of thousands of distinct CDR3 sequences, with approximately 13% observed a single time. These records were also assigned to another study, of yellow fever vaccine responses in identical twins.

The sequencing sample was made of CD8+ T cells sorted from blood. All receptors come from a young woman in good health.

This clonotype was seen once. The J gene is TRBJ2-3, the V gene TRBV7-9; D is possibly TRBD2 (5 bases). The CDR3 consists of 14 residues. Germline CDR1 SEHNR, CDR2 FQNEAQ (reference sequence). Trimming pared 5 bases from V and 0 bases from J, leaving 9 bases between. CDR3 sequence reads: CASSPAASTDTQYF. DNA of the CDR3: TGTGCCAGCAGCCCAGCGGCTAGCACAGATACGCAGTATTTT. Combining the CDR3 with reference TRBV7-9 and TRBJ2-3 gives the whole variable domain DTGVSQNPRHKITKRGQNVTFRCDPISEHNRLYWYRQTLGQGPEFLTYFQNEAQLEKSRLLSDRFSAERPKGSFSTLEIQRTEQGDSAMYLCASSPAASTDTQYFGPGTRLTVL.

In the case of this clonotype: This may come from a read error, since a much larger clone is one base off. The V gene is TRBV5-1, the J gene TRBJ2-3, with a possible D match to TRBD1 (5 bases). CDR3 length: 15 amino acids. V lost 1 base and J 2 bases, leaving 11 bases between the germline ends. Germline V gives CDR1 SGHRS, CDR2 YFSETQ. The CDR3 DNA reads as TGCGCCAGCAGCTTGATGTCAGGGCTCACAGATACGCAGTATTTT. Translating gives CASSLMSGLTDTQYF.

The chain links TRBV12-3 or TRBV12-4 to TRBJ2-5; tentative D call: TRBD2 (5 bases). Trimming left V 3 bases short and J 0 bases short, with 11 bases between. This CDR3 spans 15 amino acids. The CDR3 sequence is CASSLRGSNQETQYF. CDR3 DNA sequence: TGTGCCAGCAGTTTGAGAGGGAGCAACCAAGAGACCCAGTACTTC.

The CDR3 loop is CAISEFTDRGLAKNIQYF. In nucleotides, the CDR3 is TGTGCCATCAGTGAATTCACGGACAGAGGGTTAGCCAAAAACATTCAGTACTTC. J is TRBJ2-4 and V is TRBV10-3; TRBD1 might be the D (6 bases). The CDR3 totals 18 residues. Germline CDR1 reads ENHRY; CDR2 reads SYGVKD. V was cut by 3 bases and J by 0 bases, with 18 bases left in between.

The CDR3 DNA follows: TGTGCCAGCAGCCCATTTCGGACTAGCGGACCCTACGAGCAGTACGTC. It encodes CASSPFRTSGPYEQYV. The rearrangement uses TRBV5-6 and TRBJ2-7, with 10 bases fitting TRBD2. CDR1 is SGHDT and CDR2 is YYEEEE in the germline V gene. The ends lost 4 bases at V and 2 bases at J; junction bases unmatched: 9. The CDR3 sequence is 16 residues long.

This clonotype was seen only a few times. The chain has TRBV7-3 and TRBJ2-1, with D possibly being TRBD2 (6 bases). The CDR3 length is 15 residues. Germline V lookup: CDR1 SGHTA, CDR2 FQGTGA. Trimming took 6 bases from V and 1 from J, leaving 13 bases between them. The CDR3 DNA reads as TGTGCCAGCAGTCCCGGGACTTTTTCCTACAATGAGCAGTTCTTC. This gives the protein CASSPGTFSYNEQFF.

The chain combines TRBV5-1 with TRBJ2-1; D tentatively reads TRBD1 or TRBD2 (5 bases each). This CDR3 contains 15 residues. Trimming removed 4 bases from V and 7 bases from J, with 18 bases in between. Germline V gives CDR1 SGHRS, CDR2 YFSETQ. CDR3 coding DNA: TGCGCCAGCAGCCATGGGGACCATGCCAAAAATGAGCAGTTCTTC. Translated, it gives CASSHGDHAKNEQFF.

The table lists this clonotype with many counts. The V and J genes are TRBV27 and TRBJ2-2, with D unresolved. Trimming cost V 3 bases and J 4 bases, with 6 bases left between them. CDR3 length equals 13 residues. The germline gives CDR1 MNHEY, CDR2 SMNVEV (reference sequence). The DNA of the CDR3 is TGTGCCAGCAGTTTGAAGTCCACCGGGGAGCTGTTTTTT. The encoded protein is CASSLKSTGELFF.